These 7 T cell receptor beta chains came from one sample sequenced in a study of CD8 T cells in ankylosing spondylitis. One entry per CDR3 protein, called by TCRdb with MiXCR from the 5' RACE reads. The table includes 180,000 or so distinct CDR3 sequences, about 9.9% detected once. The sequenced sample was blood, either unsorted or a sorted T cell fraction (not recorded which). The source of these receptors is a male donor with ankylosing spondylitis or in good health (not recorded which).

The chain recombines TRBV5-6 with TRBJ1-5; no firm D call. Trimming removed 3 bases from V and 4 bases from J, with 11 bases in between. Germline lookup yields CDR1 SGHDT and CDR2 YYEEEE. This CDR3 has 14 amino acids. The DNA for the CDR3 is TGTGCCAGCAGCTATTCGACCATTAATCAGCCCCAGCATTTT. Amino acid sequence: CASSYSTINQPQHF.

This clonotype was found many times. The chain employs TRBV3-1 and TRBJ1-4; D is ambiguous. The CDR3 runs to 13 residues. Germline loops: CDR1 LGHDT, CDR2 YNNKEL (reference sequence). V was clipped by 1 base and J by 7 bases, with 7 bases between them. The CDR3 DNA reads TGTGCCAGCAGCCAAGTGGCGGGTGAAAAACTGTTTTTT. Its protein is CASSQVAGEKLFF.

This chain links TRBV5-1 with TRBJ1-2; TRBD1 aligns across 7 bases. The CDR3 length is 13 residues. Germline CDR1 is SGHRS and CDR2 is YFSETQ. V trimming: 4 bases; J trimming: 4 bases; junction bases outside the gene matches: 4. CDR3 amino acids: CASSHGQAYGYTF. Written as DNA, the CDR3 is TGCGCCAGCAGCCACGGACAGGCCTATGGCTACACCTTC.

Points on this clonotype: A much larger clone lies a single base off, so this may be a read error. The chain joins TRBV27 to TRBJ2-5, with TRBD2 matching over 9 bases. The ends lost 8 bases at V and 7 bases at J; junction bases unmatched: 20. The CDR3 runs 17 residues. The germline V gene has CDR1 MNHEY and CDR2 SMNVEV (reference sequence). CDR3 DNA: TGTGCCAGCGGTTCCTTACAAATCAGTATTAGCGGGAGGACCCAGTACTTC. Amino acid sequence: CASGSLQISISGRTQYF.

This clonotype has at least ten counts. The chain links TRBV9 to TRBJ2-3; D is ambiguous. CDR1 and CDR2 (germline): SGDLS, YYNGEE. The CDR3 length is 13 residues. The V end was cut by 3 bases, the J end by 3 bases, with 8 bases between. DNA for the CDR3: TGTGCCAGCAGCGCAACTGGAACAGATACGCAGTATTTT. Translated: CASSATGTDTQYF.

In its sample, this clonotype was seen a few times. The chain carries TRBV7-8 and TRBJ1-5; D gene ambiguous. The V gene's germline CDR1 is SGHVS and CDR2 FQNEAQ. CDR3 length: 15 residues. V was pared by 7 bases and J by 2 bases, with 15 bases between. The CDR3 bases are TGTGCCAGCACCCAAGGCAGTTCGGGCAATCAGCCCCAGCATTTT. It specifies CASTQGSSGNQPQHF.

The sample holds many counts of this clonotype. One junction end does not reproduce the germline sequence, and a read error may be involved. This sequence joins TRBV7-2 and TRBJ1-2; D remains unclear. Germline V gene sequence: CDR1 SGHTA, CDR2 FQGNSA. CDR3 length: 11 residues. In DNA form, the CDR3 reads TGTGCCAGCAGCTTAGCCATAAAGGCAAACTTC. Its translation: CASSLAIKANF.